The sequence of this TCR beta chain was determined in a study of cytomegalovirus exposure and HLA in healthy donors. Turning to the study itself: Researchers previously reported finding about 110 million unique TCR beta sequences from about 179 million T cells.

About this clone itself: Its antigen is not identified.

Overall study results and limits: Presence/absence analyses assumed roughly uniform sequencing depth across donors, which may not hold. There were several of the most significant clusters that appeared linked to common viral pathogens in a later analysis. In an earlier analysis, most TCR beta V segments were productive about 87% or about 30% of the time.

The junction had 1 base not matched to a gene; V was cut back by 2 bases and J by 0 bases. The length of the CDR3 is 16 residues. From germline, CDR1 is SGHTA and CDR2 FQGNSA. The PCR used 60 Vbeta and 13 Jbeta primers. Using immunoSEQ multiplex PCR, the repertoire was profiled, and TCRdb retains in-frame clones only, with some absent. The table includes about 160,000 clones, around 76% detected once. The sequence was obtained from a man in his fifties or sixties in good health and CMV-seronegative. The chain uses TRBV7-2 and TRBJ2-2, with 9 bases lining up with TRBD1. Sequencing was done on a sample of PBMCs. Here the CDR3 reads CASSLYRGPNTGELFF. The CDR3 bases are TGTGCCAGCAGCTTATACAGGGGGCCGAACACCGGGGAGCTGTTTTTT.